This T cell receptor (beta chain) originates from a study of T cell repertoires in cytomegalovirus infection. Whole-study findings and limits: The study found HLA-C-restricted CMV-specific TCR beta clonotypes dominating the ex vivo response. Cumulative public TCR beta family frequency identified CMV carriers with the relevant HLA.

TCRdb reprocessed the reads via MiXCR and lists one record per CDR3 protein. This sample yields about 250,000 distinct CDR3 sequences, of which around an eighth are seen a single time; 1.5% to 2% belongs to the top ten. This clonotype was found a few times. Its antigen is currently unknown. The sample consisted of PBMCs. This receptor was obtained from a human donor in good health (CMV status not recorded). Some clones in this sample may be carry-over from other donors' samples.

CDR3 nucleotides: TGCGCCAGCAGCCAAGAGGCCGGAGCGGGGGGGCCGAACGAGCAGTACTTC. The encoded protein is CASSQEAGAGGPNEQYF. The chain carries TRBV4-3 and TRBJ2-7; 10 nucleotides agree with TRBD2. Unmatched junction bases numbered 10, after V lost 0 bases and J lost 5 bases. CDR3 size: 17 residues. In germline, CDR1 is LGHNA, CDR2 YSLEER.